The 30 T cell receptor beta chains presented below share a single source sample, sequenced in a study of blood T cells in healthy people across ages. Primers used in a second PCR of about 6 to 11 cycles were a sample-barcoded 5' primer and a J-beta primer mix. TCRdb called the 5' RACE reads again in MiXCR, with one record for every CDR3 protein. Of some 1.1 million distinct CDR3 sequences in the sample, around two fifths were seen once. Sequenced material: blood. The receptors here all came from a man aged 18 to 30 in good health.

The J gene is TRBJ2-1, the V gene TRBV20-1, with 8 bases matching TRBD2. Germline-derived CDR1 and CDR2 are DFQATT and SNEGSKA (reference sequence). Trimming took 5 bases from V and 1 from J; bases not matched to a gene: 4. The CDR3 totals 14 residues. Here the CDR3 DNA reads TGCAGTGCTGCAACGGGGGGGTCCTACAATGAGCAGTTCTTC. Translation gives CSAATGGSYNEQFF.

This clonotype occurred a few times. The chain recombines TRBV6-2 or TRBV6-3 with TRBJ2-4; D is perhaps TRBD1 (5 bases). The DNA end lines up better with TRBJ2-7; the J call may be wrong. The CDR3 has 16 amino acids. Germline-derived CDR1 and CDR2 are MNHEY and SVGEGT. The CDR3 sequence is CASSYSRRASVSEQYF. The CDR3 DNA follows: TGTGCCAGCAGTTACTCCCGCAGGGCATCAGTATCCGAGCAGTACTTC.

The CDR3 is CASSLARVRRTDTQYF. The CDR3, as DNA: TGTGCCAGCAGCTTAGCGCGGGTTAGGCGCACAGATACGCAGTATTTT. The rearrangement uses TRBV7-8 and TRBJ2-3; TRBD2 might be the D (5 bases). Trimming removed 0 bases from V and 1 base from J, with 11 bases in between. This CDR3 comprises 16 residues. Germline CDR1 reads SGHVS; CDR2 reads FQNEAQ. The whole variable domain, remainder taken from reference TRBV7-8 and TRBJ2-3, is GAGVSQSPRYKVAKRGQDVALRCDPISGHVSLFWYQQALGQGPEFLTYFQNEAQLDKSGLPSDRFFAERPEGSVSTLKIQRTQQEDSAVYLCASSLARVRRTDTQYFGPGTRLTVL.

In this sample, this clonotype turned up a few times. The chain carries TRBV10-3 and TRBJ2-5, with TRBD1 matching over 11 bases. Germline CDR1 and CDR2: ENHRY and SYGVKD. The CDR3 length is 14 residues. V trimming: 8 bases; J trimming: 11 bases; junction bases outside the gene matches: 13. CDR3 DNA: TGTGCCATCCTCGGACAGGGGGCGTTCAGTGAGCAGTACTTC. Translated: CAILGQGAFSEQYF.

The chain has TRBV6-2 or TRBV6-3 and TRBJ1-5, with TRBD1 matching over 9 bases. The J segment lost 5 bases and the V segment lost 2 bases, leaving 1 base of the junction unmatched. Germline V gene data show CDR1 as MNHEY and CDR2 as SVGEGT. CDR3 length: 14 amino acids. In DNA, the CDR3 is TGTGCCAGCAGTTACCGGACAGGGGATCAGCCCCAGCATTTT. Its translation: CASSYRTGDQPQHF.

The DNA of the CDR3 is TGTGCCAGCAGCCCGACATTCGGCCACCGTGATAGCAATCAGCCCCAGCATTTT. Translating gives CASSPTFGHRDSNQPQHF. V usage is TRBV7-9 and J usage is TRBJ1-5; D is unresolved. CDR3 length: 18 amino acids. Trimming cost V 5 bases and J 0 bases, with 20 bases left between them. CDR1 and CDR2 from the germline V gene are SEHNR and FQNEAQ (reference sequence).

The chain combines TRBV6-1 with TRBJ2-2; D gene uncertain. The CDR3 contains 15 residues. V lost 1 base and J 0 bases, leaving 6 bases between the germline ends. Germline CDR1 is MNHNS and CDR2 is SASEGT. The CDR3 sequence: CASSEGSANTGELFF. DNA of the CDR3: TGTGCCAGCAGTGAAGGCTCTGCGAACACCGGGGAGCTGTTTTTT.

As concerns this clonotype: The junction differs from germline at one of its ends, possibly a read error. The chain couples TRBV5-6 to TRBJ2-6; D uncertain. Germline assignment: CDR1 SGHDT and CDR2 YYEEEE. This CDR3 contains 18 residues. CDR3 bases: TGTGCCAGCAGCCCAACGATTTCACAGTCCTCTGTGGCCAACGTCCTGACTTTC. It is translated as CASSPTISQSSVANVLTF. The full variable domain, in which reference TRBV5-6 and TRBJ2-6 provide the parts outside the CDR3, is DAGVTQSPTHLIKTRGQQVTLRCSPKSGHDTVSWYQQALGQGPQFIFQYYEEEERQRGNFPDRFSGHQFPNYSSELNVNALLLGDSALYLCASSPTISQSSVANVLTFGAGSRLTVL.

This clonotype was observed many times. CDR3 bases: TGTGCCAGCAGTTTGAGCGGGGGGCAAGAGACCCAGTACTTC. Translation gives CASSLSGGQETQYF. This chain links TRBV12-3 or TRBV12-4 with TRBJ2-5; TRBD2 matches 9 bases. J gave up 2 bases and V 3 bases, and 1 base lay outside the gene matches. The CDR3 has 14 residues.

V and J are TRBV4-2 and TRBJ1-1; weak D call: TRBD1 (5 bases). V was cut by 3 bases and J by 3 bases, with 26 bases left in between. This CDR3 has 19 residues. Germline CDR1 and CDR2: LGHNA and YNFKEQ. The CDR3: CASSQPGGGRQGMDTEAFF. In DNA form, the CDR3 reads TGTGCCAGCAGCCAGCCGGGGGGAGGGCGCCAAGGAATGGACACTGAAGCTTTCTTT.

The chain links TRBV20-1 to TRBJ1-5; D remains ambiguous. Germline V gene data show CDR1 as DFQATT and CDR2 as SNEGSKA (reference sequence). The V end was cut by 6 bases, the J end by 0 bases, with 18 bases between. The CDR3 sequence is 16 residues long. In DNA form, the CDR3 reads TGCAGTGCCCCCGGGTCGAGGCGCTATAGCAATCAGCCCCAGCATTTT. It yields the protein CSAPGSRRYSNQPQHF.

This clonotype was seen only a few times. V is TRBV30 and J is TRBJ2-2; no reliable D call. The germline CDR1 and CDR2 sequences are GTSNPN and SVGIG (reference sequence). This CDR3 region has 13 residues. The V gene lost 0 bases and the J gene lost 7 bases, with 9 bases spanning the gap. The CDR3 bases are TGTGCCTGGAGTGTGCAAGTCGGCGGGGAGCTGTTTTTT. It is translated as CAWSVQVGGELFF.

This clonotype was detected only once. The J gene is TRBJ2-1, the V gene TRBV2; TRBD2 agrees at 9 bases. Germline CDR1 reads SNHLY; CDR2 reads FYNNEI. The CDR3 runs to 16 residues. The J segment lost 2 bases and the V segment lost 7 bases, leaving 9 bases of the junction unmatched. The CDR3 nucleotides are TGTGCCAGCATTGGACGAGCGGGGGGTACCTACAATGAGCAGTTCTTC. Protein sequence: CASIGRAGGTYNEQFF.

This clonotype was seen only a few times. The V gene is TRBV12-3 or TRBV12-4, the J gene TRBJ2-6; D is possibly TRBD2 (5 bases). With 5 bases removed from V and 4 bases from J, the gap between germline ends came to 12 bases. The CDR3 contains 15 residues. The CDR3 region is CASSGFTGGANVLTF. The CDR3 nucleotides read TGTGCCAGCAGTGGTTTTACGGGGGGGGCCAACGTCCTGACTTTC.

This clonotype was found a few times. This CDR3 reads CASSSQEGGWGTDTQYF. The CDR3 nucleotides read TGTGCCAGCAGTTCCCAAGAAGGAGGGTGGGGCACAGATACGCAGTATTTT. The V call is TRBV27, the J call TRBJ2-3; a weak D match, TRBD2 (6 bases). CDR1 and CDR2 (germline): MNHEY, SMNVEV (reference sequence). CDR3 size: 17 residues. The ends were cut back, 4 bases at V and 1 base at J, with 18 bases in the middle.

Concerning this clonotype itself: A much larger clonotype is one base distant, so this may be a read error. The V and J genes are TRBV4-3 and TRBJ1-2; 8 nucleotides agree with TRBD1. The V gene's germline CDR1 is LGHNA and CDR2 YSLEER. The CDR3 covers 15 residues. The CDR3: CANSQEGQALYGYTF. In DNA, the CDR3 is TGCGCCAACAGCCAAGAGGGACAGGCTCTTTATGGCTACACCTTC.

In this sample, this clonotype turned up a few times. The V gene is TRBV12-3 or TRBV12-4, the J gene TRBJ2-1, with TRBD2 identical over 8 bases. This CDR3 region has 13 residues. With V trimmed by 1 base and J by 12 bases, 5 bases remained unmatched. The CDR3 here is CASSLGKAGGQFF. CDR3 nucleotide sequence: TGTGCCAGCAGTTTAGGGAAGGCGGGGGGGCAGTTCTTC.

This clonotype was found once. The V call is TRBV2, the J call TRBJ2-1, with 14 positions matching TRBD2. The ends lost 6 bases at V and 7 bases at J; junction bases unmatched: 5. This CDR3 comprises 15 residues. Germline-derived CDR1 and CDR2 are SNHLY and FYNNEI. The CDR3 DNA is TGTGCCAGCAGGGCGACTAGCGGGGGGGTAAATGAGCAGTTCTTC. This codes for CASRATSGGVNEQFF.

CDR3 nucleotide sequence: TGTGCCAGCAGATTCGCCGGGACTCGCCTAGGCAATGAGCAGTACTTC. It is translated as CASRFAGTRLGNEQYF. The chain combines TRBV6-2 or TRBV6-3 with TRBJ2-7; possibly TRBD2 for D (6 bases). Germline CDR1 MNHEY, CDR2 SVGEGT. The V and J ends lost 6 bases and 7 bases respectively, with 25 bases between them. This CDR3 comprises 16 residues.

The chain has TRBV7-2 and TRBJ2-1; no definite D call. Germline assignment: CDR1 SGHTA and CDR2 FQGNSA. V lost 5 bases, J lost 4 bases, and 18 bases lay in between. CDR3 length equals 16 residues. The CDR3 spells CASSQTSEFKYNEQFF. The CDR3 coding sequence is TGTGCCAGCAGCCAAACCAGCGAGTTTAAGTACAATGAGCAGTTCTTC.

About this clonotype itself: One end of the junction varies from germline; a read error may be responsible. This chain uses TRBV30 with TRBJ1-5; D perhaps matches TRBD1 (6 bases). Germline CDR1 and CDR2: GTSNPN and SVGIG (reference sequence). The CDR3 totals 15 residues. Here the CDR3 DNA reads TGTGCCTGGGCGAGCCAGGGGTCCAGCAATCGGCCCCAGCATTTT. This sequence encodes CAWASQGSSNRPQHF. Based on the CDR3 plus reference TRBV30 and TRBJ1-5, the full variable domain is SQTIHQWPATLVQPVGSPLSLECTVEGTSNPNLYWYRQAAGRGLQLLFYSVGIGQISSEVPQNLSASRPQDRQFILSSKKLLLSDSGFYLCAWASQGSSNRPQHFGDGTRLSIL.

This chain connects TRBV7-9 to TRBJ2-5; 8 bases are a match to TRBD1. V shed 3 bases, J shed 3 bases, and the junction held 6 bases outside the gene matches. The CDR3 extends over 15 amino acids. Germline lookup yields CDR1 SEHNR and CDR2 FQNEAQ (reference sequence). The CDR3 loop reads CASSLDRAGKETQYF. DNA of the CDR3: TGTGCCAGCAGCTTGGACAGGGCGGGAAAAGAGACCCAGTACTTC.

The CDR3 region has the DNA TGTGCCAGCAGCTTAATGTTGTTGGGGGATAGCGCAGATACGCAGTATTTT. Translation gives CASSLMLLGDSADTQYF. The chain uses TRBV7-3 and TRBJ2-3; D possibly matches TRBD1 or TRBD2 (5 bases each). V was shortened by 1 base and J by 4 bases, with 18 bases between the two germline ends. Germline values: CDR1 SGHTA, CDR2 FQGTGA. The CDR3 runs to 17 residues.

CDR3 sequence: CSVEKMGASNTEAFF. CDR3 nucleotide sequence: TGCAGCGTTGAAAAGATGGGGGCCTCGAACACTGAAGCTTTCTTT. The rearrangement uses TRBV29-1 and TRBJ1-1, with D perhaps TRBD1 (6 bases). Germline CDR1 SQVTM, CDR2 ANQGSEA. The V and J ends lost 2 bases and 1 base respectively, with 14 bases between them. There are 15 residues in the CDR3.

This clonotype has a handful of counts. The rearrangement joins TRBV5-6 to TRBJ2-1; TRBD2 aligns across 11 bases. Germline CDR1 and CDR2: SGHDT and YYEEEE. Trimming removed 3 bases from V and 2 bases from J; junction bases left unmatched: 4. There are 16 residues in the CDR3. CDR3 nucleotide sequence: TGTGCCAGCAGCTCCACTAGCGGGGGACCCTACAATGAGCAGTTCTTC. Amino acid sequence: CASSSTSGGPYNEQFF.

The rearrangement uses TRBV5-1 and TRBJ2-2; TRBD1 agrees at 9 bases. This CDR3 contains 16 residues. CDR1 and CDR2 from the germline V gene are SGHRS and YFSETQ. Losses at the gene ends were 0 bases for V and 5 bases for J; bases not matched to a gene: 5. The chain's CDR3 is CASSLAGTGITGELFF. The DNA for the CDR3 is TGCGCCAGCAGCTTGGCCGGGACAGGGATTACCGGGGAGCTGTTTTTT.

This clonotype was detected a few times. CDR3 in amino acids: CASSAGSLSEKLFF. Written as DNA, the CDR3 is TGTGCCAGCAGTGCCGGGTCCCTAAGTGAAAAACTGTTTTTT. The chain combines TRBV12-3 or TRBV12-4 with TRBJ1-4; D is unclear. The CDR3 is 14 amino acids. V dropped 5 bases and J dropped 7 bases, with 14 bases sitting between them.

This clonotype showed up just a few times. The CDR3 is CASRLGQIVQETQYF. The CDR3 DNA sequence: TGTGCCAGCAGGCTCGGACAGATAGTCCAAGAGACCCAGTACTTC. This rearrangement joins TRBV7-2 to TRBJ2-5, with D possibly being TRBD1 (6 bases). Trimming cost V 6 bases and J 1 base, with 15 bases left between them. The CDR3 covers 15 residues. Germline CDR1 is SGHTA and CDR2 is FQGNSA.

The chain carries TRBV4-3 and TRBJ2-6, with D perhaps TRBD2 (5 bases). Trimming shortened V by 1 base and J by 0 bases, and 7 bases separated the two germline ends. The CDR3 runs 16 residues. Germline CDR1 and CDR2: LGHNA and YSLEER. Here the CDR3 DNA reads TGCGCCAGCAGCCAAGGACGGGGCTCTGGGGCCAACGTCCTGACTTTC. Translated: CASSQGRGSGANVLTF.

This clonotype was found a few times. The chain carries TRBV20-1 and TRBJ2-5, with 7 bases lining up with TRBD2. Germline V CDR1 and CDR2: DFQATT, SNEGSKA (reference sequence). With V trimmed by 6 bases and J by 4 bases, 11 bases remained unmatched. The CDR3 extends over 14 amino acids. CDR3 DNA: TGCAGTGCAAGCGGGGTTTTTAGCTCAGAGACCCAGTACTTC. Amino acids: CSASGVFSSETQYF.